Listed below are T cell receptor beta chains from one sample, sequenced in a study of radiotherapy plus CTLA-4 blockade in lung cancer. Method: immunoSEQ multiplex PCR; TCRdb's copy keeps in-frame clones and lacks some. The sample has more than 90,000 clones, 85% to 90% seen once. The sample was peripheral blood, taken from a patient treated with radiotherapy plus ipilimumab. Receptor source: a human donor with non-small cell lung cancer that progressed on radiotherapy plus ipilimumab. CDR3s include the opening cysteine and the closing phenylalanine or tryptophan. A D gene is named only where the DNA matches it firmly. The size of a clone is reported for some rows only, either as once, few or many, or as a class for expanded clones.

D gene	V gene	clone size	J gene	CDR3 protein	CDR3 DNA
TRBD2	TRBV5-4	-	TRBJ2-2	CASSSREGLTGELFF	TGTGCCAGCAGCTCCCGGGAGGGCCTCACCGGGGAGCTGTTTTTT
TRBD2	TRBV29-1	-	TRBJ2-3	CSTQTGLAGAGYSSAQYF	TGCTCGACGCAGACGGGACTAGCGGGGGCTGGGTACAGTTCGGCCCAGTATTTT
TRBD1	TRBV6-1	-	TRBJ1-4	CASCPPGQGWKLFF	TGTGCCAGTTGTCCTCCGGGACAGGGTTGGAAACTGTTTTTT
-	TRBV4-1	-	TRBJ2-7	CASSQVGGARSYEQYF	TGCGCCAGCAGCCAAGTGGGCGGAGCCCGCTCCTACGAGCAGTACTTC
TRBD2	TRBV4-1	-	TRBJ2-1	CASSQELAGGQGEQFF	TGCGCCAGCAGCCAAGAACTAGCGGGAGGGCAAGGTGAGCAGTTCTTC
TRBD1	TRBV18	-	TRBJ2-7	CASSAGQGIDEQYF	TGTGCCAGCTCAGCCGGACAGGGAATCGACGAGCAGTACTTC
TRBD1	TRBV10-1	-	TRBJ1-2	CASSEWDSRGNYGYTF	TGCGCCAGCAGTGAGTGGGACAGCAGGGGCAACTATGGCTACACCTTC
TRBD2	TRBV19	-	TRBJ2-2	CASRGVAGGTGELFF	TGTGCCAGTAGGGGCGTAGCGGGAGGCACCGGGGAGCTGTTTTTT
TRBD1	TRBV28	-	TRBJ1-2	CASTVGQGRSGYTF	TGTGCCAGCACGGTGGGACAGGGAAGAAGCGGCTACACCTTC
TRBD2	TRBV27	-	TRBJ2-7	CASSLPGGDEQYF	TGTGCCAGCAGTTTACCCGGGGGGGACGAGCAGTACTTC
TRBD1	TRBV18	once	TRBJ1-2	CASSPTRGQGYTF	TGTGCCAGCTCACCAACCAGGGGGCAAGGCTACACCTTC
TRBD2	TRBV5-1	-	TRBJ2-2	CASSPNGGTSGSTGELFF	TGCGCCAGCAGCCCCAACGGTGGGACTAGCGGGAGCACCGGGGAGCTGTTTTTT
-	TRBV11-3	-	TRBJ2-1	CASSLRGNAEQFF	TGTGCCAGCAGCTTAAGAGGTAACGCGGAGCAGTTCTTC
-	TRBV6-5	-	TRBJ2-5	CASSPRSFTETQYF	TGTGCCAGCAGTCCTCGCAGCTTCACGGAGACCCAGTACTTC
TRBD2	TRBV27	-	TRBJ2-3	CASSLRLAGTESGQYF	TGTGCCAGCAGTCTCAGACTAGCGGGAACGGAGAGTGGGCAGTATTTT
TRBD2	TRBV5-1	-	TRBJ2-5	CASSSGLAGVEQYF	TGCGCCAGCAGCTCGGGACTAGCGGGAGTTGAGCAGTACTTC
-	TRBV10-1	-	TRBJ1-2	CASSVSGTYGYTF	TGCGCCAGCAGTGTCTCAGGCACCTATGGCTACACCTTC
-	TRBV7-9	-	TRBJ2-1	CASSPGATFHNEQFF	TGTGCCAGCAGCCCGGGAGCTACGTTTCACAATGAGCAGTTCTTC
-	TRBV5-1	-	TRBJ1-3	CASNAGSSGNTIYF	TGCGCCAGCAACGCGGGTAGCTCTGGAAACACCATATATTTT
TRBD1	TRBV5-1	-	TRBJ1-1	CASSLGQGRPTEAFF	TGCGCCAGCAGCCTTGGACAGGGGAGGCCCACTGAAGCTTTCTTT
-	TRBV21-1	few	TRBJ1-1	CASSARQGQNTEAFF	TGTGCCAGCAGCGCTCGACAGGGGCAGAACACTGAAGCTTTCTTT